These T cell receptor beta chains were read from a single sample in a study of CD8 T cells in ankylosing spondylitis. TCRdb reprocessed the 5' RACE reads with MiXCR, giving one entry per CDR3 protein. Here the sample spans about 500,000 distinct CDR3 sequences, about 5.4% being singletons. Sequencing was done on a sample of blood, either unsorted or a sorted T cell fraction (not recorded which). These receptor sequences come from a male donor with ankylosing spondylitis. Each CDR3 is given with its conserved first and last residue. A D gene is named only where the DNA matches it firmly. Not every row has a clone size; where given, it reads once, few, many or a size class.

CDR3aa	CDR3nt	abundance	d_gene	j_gene	v_gene
CASSLVGDQETQYF	TGTGCCAGCAGCTTAGTGGGGGACCAAGAGACCCAGTACTTC	many	-	TRBJ2-5	TRBV7-2
CASSTSRGGYGYTF	TGTGCCAGCAGTACATCCCGGGGGGGCTATGGCTACACCTTC	-	-	TRBJ1-2	TRBV12-3/TRBV12-4
CASSQDVGRAETQYF	TGTGCCAGCAGCCAAGACGTCGGGAGGGCAGAGACCCAGTACTTC	-	TRBD2	TRBJ2-5	TRBV4-2
CSANPGPQDTGELFF	TGCAGTGCTAATCCGGGGCCCCAGGACACCGGGGAGCTGTTTTTT	few	-	TRBJ2-2	TRBV20-1
CASSTPGQGGDTQYF	TGTGCCAGCAGTACGCCGGGACAGGGGGGAGATACGCAGTATTTT	many	TRBD1	TRBJ2-3	TRBV6-1
CASSQDREGPRGGYTF	TGCGCCAGCAGCCAAGATCGCGAAGGGCCGAGAGGTGGCTACACCTTC	few	-	TRBJ1-2	TRBV4-3
CSARRLAGGRTDTQYF	TGCAGTGCTAGACGGCTAGCGGGGGGGCGGACAGATACGCAGTATTTT	many	TRBD2	TRBJ2-3	TRBV20-1
CASSVTGSSQPQHF	TGTGCCAGCAGCGTGACAGGGTCTTCTCAGCCCCAGCATTTT	many	TRBD1	TRBJ1-5	TRBV5-5
CSARKPGTNTEAFF	TGCAGTGCTAGAAAGCCAGGGACGAACACTGAAGCTTTCTTT	many	-	TRBJ1-1	TRBV20-1
CATTRRELWEQYF	TGTGCCACCACAAGGCGGGAGTTGTGGGAGCAGTACTTC	many	TRBD2	TRBJ2-7	TRBV28
CASSLRVFTGELFF	TGTGCCAGCAGCTTACGGGTATTCACCGGGGAGCTGTTTTTT	many	-	TRBJ2-2	TRBV11-2
CSATTGYGGLHPF	TGCAGCGCTACCACAGGCTACGGGGGGCTACACCCCTTC	many	-	TRBJ1-2	TRBV20-1
CASSPFTSGGLLSSYNEQFF	TGTGCCAGCTCACCATTCACTAGCGGGGGGCTCCTCAGCTCCTACAATGAGCAGTTCTTC	-	TRBD2	TRBJ2-1	TRBV18
CSVLQGRFYGYTF	TGCAGTGTCCTACAGGGCCGCTTCTATGGCTACACCTTC	many	-	TRBJ1-2	TRBV20-1
CASRTGEGTEAFF	TGTGCCAGCAGAACAGGGGAGGGAACTGAAGCTTTCTTT	many	TRBD1	TRBJ1-1	TRBV2
CSAGGAYGEKLFF	TGCAGTGCTGGGGGGGCTTACGGGGAAAAACTGTTTTTT	many	-	TRBJ1-4	TRBV20-1
CSARVNWGGDTQYF	TGCAGTGCTAGAGTGAACTGGGGCGGGGATACGCAGTATTTT	many	-	TRBJ2-3	TRBV20-1
CASSLEAGQPQHF	TGTGCCAGCAGCTTAGAGGCGGGGCAGCCCCAGCATTTT	-	-	TRBJ1-5	TRBV7-2